Below, 5 T cell receptor beta chains from the same sample are listed, as sequenced in a study of blood T cell repertoires in COVID-19. Sequencing used immunoSEQ multiplex PCR; TCRdb keeps in-frame clones, though not all of them. The sample yields some 380,000 clones, approximately 91% seen once. Material: PBMCs or T cells enriched from blood (not recorded which). The origin of the receptors is a woman in her thirties or forties with acute COVID-19.

The chain has TRBV7-2 and TRBJ2-5; TRBD2 matches at 9 bases. Trimming took 5 bases from V and 5 from J; bases not matched to a gene: 9. This CDR3 comprises 15 residues. Per the germline V gene, CDR1 is SGHTA and CDR2 is FQGNSA. CDR3 amino acids: CASSPTSGTWETQYF. CDR3 in DNA: TGTGCCAGCAGCCCGACTAGCGGCACATGGGAGACCCAGTACTTC.

The chain combines TRBV4-2 with TRBJ1-2; 7 bases align to TRBD1. The CDR3 runs to 16 residues. V lost 0 bases to trimming and J lost 4 bases; unmatched junction nucleotides: 8. The V gene's germline CDR1 is LGHNA and CDR2 YNFKEQ. CDR3 in DNA: TGTGCCAGCAGCCAAGAAACCGACAGGGCCTTCTATGGCTACACCTTC. Its translation is CASSQETDRAFYGYTF.

The chain is built from TRBV11-3 and TRBJ1-1; D is uncertain. Deletions cut 6 bases from V and 2 bases from J, with 10 bases between. Germline loops: CDR1 SGHNT, CDR2 YENEEA. CDR3 size: 13 residues. The CDR3 sequence: CASSSGENTEAFF. The CDR3 DNA follows: TGTGCCAGCAGTTCCGGGGAAAACACTGAAGCTTTCTTT.

This chain links TRBV11-2 with TRBJ1-2; D gene ambiguous. Germline CDR1 is SGHAT and CDR2 is FQNNGV. This CDR3 spans 13 amino acids. Trimming pared 2 bases from V and 8 bases from J, leaving 12 bases between. The CDR3 spells CASSLNALSGYTF. The CDR3 coding sequence is TGTGCCAGCAGCTTAAATGCACTATCCGGCTACACCTTC.

The J gene is TRBJ2-5, the V gene TRBV6-5; TRBD2 agrees at 13 bases. The germline gives CDR1 MNHEY, CDR2 SVGAGI. CDR3 size: 15 residues. V lost 7 bases, J lost 6 bases, and 8 bases stayed unmatched. The CDR3 DNA follows: TGTGCCAGCAAAACTAGCGGGGGGGATCATCAGACCCAGTACTTC. As protein: CASKTSGGDHQTQYF.